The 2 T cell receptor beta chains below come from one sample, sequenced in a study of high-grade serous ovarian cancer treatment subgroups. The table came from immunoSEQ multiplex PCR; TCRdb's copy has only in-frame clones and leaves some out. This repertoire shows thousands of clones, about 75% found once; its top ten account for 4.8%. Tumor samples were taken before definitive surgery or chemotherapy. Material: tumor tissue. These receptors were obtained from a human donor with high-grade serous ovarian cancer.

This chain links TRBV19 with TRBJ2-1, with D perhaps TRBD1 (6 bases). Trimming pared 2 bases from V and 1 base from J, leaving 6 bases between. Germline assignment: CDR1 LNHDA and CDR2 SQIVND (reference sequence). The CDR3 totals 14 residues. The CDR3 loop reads CASSIRGSYNEQFF. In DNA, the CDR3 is TGTGCCAGTAGTATAAGGGGGTCCTACAATGAGCAGTTCTTC. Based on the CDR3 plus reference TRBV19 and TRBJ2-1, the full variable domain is DGGITQSPKYLFRKEGQNVTLSCEQNLNHDAMYWYRQDPGQGLRLIYYSQIVNDFQKGDIAEGYSVSREKKESFPLTVTSAQKNPTAFYLCASSIRGSYNEQFFGPGTRLTVL.

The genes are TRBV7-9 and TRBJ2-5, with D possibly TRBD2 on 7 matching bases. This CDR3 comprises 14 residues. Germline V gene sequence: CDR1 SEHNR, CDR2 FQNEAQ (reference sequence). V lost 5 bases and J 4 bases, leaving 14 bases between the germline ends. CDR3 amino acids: CASSGWGGGETQYF. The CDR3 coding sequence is TGTGCCAGCAGCGGCTGGGGAGGGGGAGAGACCCAGTACTTC.